A single T cell receptor (beta chain) is shown here with its context. Its target is not known. The source of the sample is a study of T cells expressing NK-cell markers. Overall study context: Repertoires of TCR beta were obtained from T cells sorted as CD3+CD56+NKG2C+, CD3+CD56+NKG2C- and CD3+CD56-NKG2C+. Seven sequenced donors out of eight were HCMV-seropositive, one seronegative. Study-level points and caveats: In about six donors, dominant CD3+CD56+NKG2C+ clones formed roughly 1.0-7.5% of CD8+ cells.

Reanalyzing the 5' RACE reads, TCRdb keeps one entry per CDR3 protein, without DNA. The ten most abundant clones cover approximately 11% of a sample with some 390,000 distinct CDR3 sequences. The CDR3 is made up of 15 amino acids. Germline V gene lookup returns CDR1 LGHNA and CDR2 YNFKEQ. The chain recombines TRBV4-2 with TRBJ1-3. The origin of this receptor is a woman aged 45 to 65 in good health. What was sequenced was blood T cells: a sorted CD56 or NKG2C T cell subset, CD4+ or CD8+ T cells, or bulk PBMC T cells (not recorded which). This CDR3 reads CASSQDRNSGNTIYF.